The 23 T cell receptor beta chains reported below all come from one sample, sequenced in a study of CD8 T cells in Susac syndrome. Random hexamers were used to reverse transcribe an amount of roughly 0.45 to 1 ug RNA. One entry per CDR3 protein results from TCRdb running MiXCR on the immunoSEQ multiplex PCR reads. The data show under 150,000 distinct CDR3 sequences, roughly 94% seen once. Sample: CD4+ T cells from PBMCs. The receptors come from a human donor with multiple sclerosis.

This rearrangement joins TRBV4-2 to TRBJ2-5, with 7 positions matching TRBD2. V trimming: 4 bases; J trimming: 3 bases; junction bases outside the gene matches: 11. The CDR3 is made up of 16 amino acids. Germline V gene sequence: CDR1 LGHNA, CDR2 YNFKEQ. Here the CDR3 reads CASSPSGNGGEETQYF. The CDR3 DNA sequence: TGTGCCAGCAGCCCATCGGGAAATGGGGGGGAAGAGACCCAGTACTTC.

The chain uses TRBV3-1 and TRBJ2-1; D gene ambiguous. The CDR3 runs to 11 residues. V was clipped by 5 bases and J by 5 bases, with 4 bases between them. Germline assignment: CDR1 LGHDT and CDR2 YNNKEL (reference sequence). The CDR3 coding sequence is TGTGCCAGCAGCTTTAACAATGAGCAGTTCTTC. It encodes CASSFNNEQFF.

J is TRBJ2-3 and V is TRBV11-2, with D perhaps TRBD2 (6 bases). CDR1 and CDR2 from the germline V gene are SGHAT and FQNNGV. With 2 bases removed from V and 5 bases from J, the gap between germline ends came to 11 bases. The CDR3 has 14 residues. DNA for the CDR3: TGTGCCAGCAGCTTAACGCGGAGGGGAGATACGCAGTATTTT. Translated, it gives CASSLTRRGDTQYF. Based on the CDR3 plus reference TRBV11-2 and TRBJ2-3, the full variable domain is EAGVAQSPRYKIIEKRQSVAFWCNPISGHATLYWYQQILGQGPKLLIQFQNNGVVDDSQLPKDRFSAERLKGVDSTLKIQPAKLEDSAVYLCASSLTRRGDTQYFGPGTRLTVL.

The gene calls are TRBV30 and TRBJ1-1, with TRBD1 as a possible D gene (6 bases). From germline, CDR1 is GTSNPN and CDR2 SVGIG (reference sequence). The CDR3 loop spans 13 amino acids. V was trimmed by 3 bases and J by 0 bases, leaving 8 bases between them. The CDR3 region has the DNA TGTGCCTGGAGAAGGGGGTTGAACACTGAAGCTTTCTTT. Its translation is CAWRRGLNTEAFF.

The rearrangement uses TRBV6-2 or TRBV6-3 and TRBJ2-1, with 11 bases fitting TRBD2. Germline CDR1 is MNHEY and CDR2 is SVGEGT. This CDR3 is 18 amino acids long. The ends lost 0 bases at V and 3 bases at J; junction bases unmatched: 7. CDR3 protein: CASSYSPPTSGIYNEQFF. The CDR3 DNA reads as TGTGCCAGCAGTTACTCTCCTCCGACTAGCGGGATCTACAATGAGCAGTTCTTC.

V and J are TRBV7-9 and TRBJ1-6, with 9 positions matching TRBD1. V dropped 0 bases and J dropped 6; count of bases not matched to a gene: 9. The germline V gene encodes CDR1 SEHNR and CDR2 FQNEAQ (reference sequence). This CDR3 has 18 amino acids. The CDR3 protein is CASSLADRGVSGNSPLHF. The CDR3, as DNA: TGTGCCAGCAGCTTAGCTGACAGGGGGGTGAGTGGTAATTCACCCCTCCACTTT.

The rearrangement joins TRBV30 to TRBJ2-5; no clear D gene. With 2 bases removed from V and 2 bases from J, the gap between germline ends came to 6 bases. CDR1 and CDR2 from the germline V gene are GTSNPN and SVGIG (reference sequence). This CDR3 is 12 amino acids long. The CDR3: CAWSSPQETQYF. CDR3 coding DNA: TGTGCCTGGAGTAGCCCGCAAGAGACCCAGTACTTC.

The chain carries TRBV6-2 or TRBV6-3 and TRBJ1-5; D not resolved. This CDR3 spans 13 amino acids. Trimming cost V 2 bases and J 11 bases, with 13 bases left between them. Germline-derived CDR1 and CDR2 are MNHEY and SVGEGT. The CDR3 is CASSYGPSGTQHF. CDR3 sequence (DNA): TGTGCCAGCAGTTACGGGCCGAGTGGAACCCAGCATTTT.

The rearrangement joins TRBV6-2 or TRBV6-3 to TRBJ1-2; D ambiguous. The CDR3 has 13 residues. Germline V gives CDR1 MNHEY, CDR2 SVGEGT. The germline V and J ends were trimmed by 2 bases and 8 bases, with 12 bases remaining between them. The CDR3 DNA reads TGTGCCAGCAGTTACGCTTCGTCTATGGGCTACACCTTC. Amino acids: CASSYASSMGYTF.

The rearrangement joins TRBV29-1 to TRBJ2-1; D may be TRBD1 or TRBD2 (5 bases each). The CDR3 length is 10 residues. Germline-derived CDR1 and CDR2 are SQVTM and ANQGSEA. V lost 6 bases and J lost 12, with 12 bases in between. CDR3 DNA sequence: TGCAGCGTGCGAATCGGGACGCAGTTCTTC. Amino acids: CSVRIGTQFF.

The rearrangement uses TRBV5-1 and TRBJ1-1; 7 positions match TRBD1. The CDR3 is made up of 11 amino acids. Germline-derived CDR1 and CDR2 are SGHRS and YFSETQ. Unmatched junction bases numbered 7, after V lost 6 bases and J lost 11 bases. The CDR3 sequence: CASKGQEAAFF. DNA for the CDR3: TGCGCCAGCAAAGGACAGGAGGCGGCTTTCTTT.

This rearrangement joins TRBV12-3 or TRBV12-4 to TRBJ2-1; D uncertain. With 5 bases removed from V and 1 base from J, the gap between germline ends came to 12 bases. The CDR3 loop spans 15 amino acids. DNA of the CDR3: TGTGCCAGCAGTAAATCAATTCTTTCCTACAATGAGCAGTTCTTC. Translating it yields CASSKSILSYNEQFF.

This clonotype was observed a single time. The rearrangement uses TRBV29-1 and TRBJ2-2; D is ambiguous. This CDR3 region has 12 residues. V was trimmed by 4 bases and J by 0 bases, leaving 3 bases between them. From germline, CDR1 is SQVTM and CDR2 ANQGSEA. The CDR3 DNA is TGCAGCGTTGTCACGAACACCGGGGAGCTGTTTTTT. Residues: CSVVTNTGELFF.

The chain uses TRBV29-1 and TRBJ2-7; the D gene is possibly TRBD2 (5 bases). Germline-derived CDR1 and CDR2 are SQVTM and ANQGSEA. Trimming shortened V by 6 bases and J by 3 bases, and 9 bases separated the two germline ends. The length of the CDR3 is 11 residues. CDR3 protein: CSVVGIYEQYF. CDR3 bases: TGCAGCGTCGTCGGGATCTACGAGCAGTACTTC.

The rearrangement uses TRBV28 and TRBJ1-1; TRBD1 matches 7 bases. The CDR3 is made up of 14 amino acids. CDR1 and CDR2 (germline): MDHEN, SYDVKM. Trimming removed 6 bases from V and 1 base from J; junction bases left unmatched: 5. For the CDR3, the DNA is TGTGCCAGCAGGCGTCCAGGGGGGAACACTGAAGCTTTCTTT. This translates into CASRRPGGNTEAFF.

The V and J genes are TRBV5-4 and TRBJ1-2; TRBD1 matches at 7 bases. The germline CDR1 and CDR2 sequences are SGHNT and YYREEE (reference sequence). The trim removed 2 bases at V and 6 bases at J, leaving 10 bases unmatched. This CDR3 has 15 amino acids. CDR3 coding DNA: TGTGCCAGCAGCTTTCCCAGGGGGGCTGAGGATGGCTACACCTTC. It yields the protein CASSFPRGAEDGYTF.

The rearrangement uses TRBV6-5 and TRBJ2-7; D remains ambiguous. Germline CDR1 reads MNHEY; CDR2 reads SVGAGI. The CDR3 spans 12 residues. Trimming removed 6 bases at V and 6 bases at J, with 12 bases between. The CDR3 DNA is TGTGCCAGCAGCGATCATACGGGCGAGCAGTACTTC. This sequence encodes CASSDHTGEQYF.

The chain uses TRBV15 and TRBJ1-6, with D possibly matching TRBD1 (5 bases). This CDR3 is 13 amino acids long. CDR1 is LNHNV, CDR2 YYDKDF, per germline (reference sequence). V was clipped by 8 bases and J by 5 bases, with 10 bases between them. The CDR3 spells CATSGANNSPLHF. CDR3 coding DNA: TGTGCCACCTCCGGGGCGAATAATTCACCCCTCCACTTT.

The rearrangement links TRBV11-2 to TRBJ1-2; no reliable D call. Germline CDR1 reads SGHAT; CDR2 reads FQNNGV. This CDR3 spans 14 amino acids. The V end was cut by 3 bases, the J end by 3 bases, with 11 bases between. This chain's CDR3 is CASSFGFGDYGYTF. CDR3 coding DNA: TGTGCCAGCAGCTTCGGCTTCGGCGACTATGGCTACACCTTC.

CDR3 nucleotide sequence: TGCGCCAGCAGCTCAACCGGGACTAAAGAAGAGACCCAGTACTTC. Protein product: CASSSTGTKEETQYF. This chain uses TRBV5-1 with TRBJ2-5, with TRBD2 identical over 7 bases. Germline-derived CDR1 and CDR2 are SGHRS and YFSETQ. This CDR3 is 15 amino acids long. V gave up 3 bases and J gave up 3 bases; unmatched junction bases: 8.

The V gene is TRBV2, the J gene TRBJ1-2, with 8 bases matching TRBD1. V lost 6 bases, J lost 5 bases, and 8 bases stayed unmatched. This CDR3 is 14 amino acids long. Germline CDR1 reads SNHLY; CDR2 reads FYNNEI. CDR3 sequence: CASSQRDRPYGYTF. The CDR3 bases are TGTGCCAGCAGCCAGAGGGACAGGCCTTATGGCTACACCTTC.

This rearrangement joins TRBV7-2 to TRBJ2-7; 10 bases map to TRBD2. The junction had 8 bases not matched to a gene; V was cut back by 6 bases and J by 6 bases. Germline lookup yields CDR1 SGHTA and CDR2 FQGNSA. This CDR3 is 14 amino acids long. The CDR3 region is CASRWGLATSEQYF. The CDR3 DNA is TGTGCCAGCAGATGGGGACTAGCGACATCCGAGCAGTACTTC.

The CDR3 bases are TGTGCCTGGGGACGGGCGAACACTGAAGCTTTCTTT. As protein: CAWGRANTEAFF. The chain carries TRBV30 and TRBJ1-1; D gene unclear. V gave up 5 bases and J gave up 1 base, with 8 bases separating them. This CDR3 is built from 12 residues. Germline V gene lookup returns CDR1 GTSNPN and CDR2 SVGIG (reference sequence).